This T cell receptor beta chain was sequenced for a study of shared clonotypes between healthy human individuals. Each sorted subset replicate got 200 ng genomic DNA, around 29,000 genomes. Generated by immunoSEQ multiplex PCR, the TCRdb table keeps only in-frame clones and is missing some. The sample gives approximately 500,000 clones, almost 97% of which show up once; about 0.064% is in the top ten. Findings and caveats of the study: Relative to clonotypes present in all four donors, those not shared had lower generation probabilities. Naive subsets typically showed greater estimated richness than memory subsets. A handful of donors held 5% to 5.5% of naive CD4 clonotypes in common.

Germline CDR1 reads GTSNPN; CDR2 reads SVGIG (reference sequence). The CDR3 contains 16 residues. V was clipped by 0 bases and J by 1 base, with 13 bases between them. In the case of this clone: Its antigen is still unknown.

Source material: naive CD4+ T cells sorted from blood. The subset denotes: CD45RA+ positively selected. The sequence was obtained from a woman under 40 in good health. The genes are TRBV30 and TRBJ1-5; D unresolved. CDR3 coding DNA: TGTGCCTGGAGTGTCGGTTTCGGGCTGAGCAATCAGCCCCAGCATTTT. The encoded protein is CAWSVGFGLSNQPQHF.